The rows below give T cell receptor beta chains drawn from one sample of a study of blood T cells in healthy people across ages. TCRdb reprocessed the 5' RACE reads with MiXCR, giving one entry per CDR3 protein. This sample has about 1.5 million distinct CDR3 sequences; about 43% occur once, and the top ten carry roughly 7.9%. The sample taken for sequencing was blood. The receptors shown here come from a woman younger than 35 in good health. Both conserved end residues are part of each CDR3.

v_call: TRBV9; j_call: TRBJ1-1; cdr3_length: 15; cdr3_aa: CASSHRQTSNTEAFF
v_call: TRBV11-2; j_call: TRBJ1-4; cdr3_length: 17; cdr3_aa: CASSSGRGGADRGKLFF
v_call: TRBV4-2; j_call: TRBJ2-7; cdr3_length: 19; cdr3_aa: CASSPSPVAALRPNYEQYF
v_call: TRBV7-2; j_call: TRBJ1-2; cdr3_length: 16; cdr3_aa: CASSLGTGGLMYGYTF
v_call: TRBV29-1; j_call: TRBJ2-7; cdr3_length: 13; cdr3_aa: CSVEPQGEDEQYF
v_call: TRBV4-2; j_call: TRBJ2-7; cdr3_length: 13; cdr3_aa: CASSQTQDYEQYF
v_call: TRBV4-1; j_call: TRBJ1-1; cdr3_length: 13; cdr3_aa: CASRRGQAFEAFF
v_call: TRBV28; j_call: TRBJ1-5; cdr3_length: 15; cdr3_aa: CASSPRGAGNQPQHF
v_call: TRBV12-5; j_call: TRBJ1-6; cdr3_length: 14; cdr3_aa: CASGLGQGGSPLHF
v_call: TRBV18; j_call: TRBJ2-7; cdr3_length: 13; cdr3_aa: CASSPMKTYEQYF
v_call: TRBV29-1; j_call: TRBJ2-1; cdr3_length: 14; cdr3_aa: CSVERGRPRDEQFF
v_call: TRBV7-2; j_call: TRBJ2-1; cdr3_length: 12; cdr3_aa: CASSLLGIEQFF
v_call: TRBV11-2; j_call: TRBJ1-2; cdr3_length: 17; cdr3_aa: CASSFANRGRSPYGYTF
v_call: TRBV24-1; j_call: TRBJ2-1; cdr3_length: 16; cdr3_aa: CATTASSGSSYNEQFF
v_call: TRBV27; j_call: TRBJ2-4; cdr3_length: 17; cdr3_aa: CASSPPLLAGGKNIQYF
v_call: TRBV20-1; j_call: TRBJ1-2; cdr3_length: 15; cdr3_aa: CSAKTGDSKTYGYTF
v_call: TRBV2; j_call: TRBJ1-2; cdr3_length: 15; cdr3_aa: CASNPGGYSGYGYTF
v_call: TRBV19; j_call: TRBJ2-1; cdr3_length: 14; cdr3_aa: CASSIEGSYNEQFF
v_call: TRBV28; j_call: TRBJ2-1; cdr3_length: 14; cdr3_aa: CASTVGGGYNEQFF
v_call: TRBV7-6; j_call: TRBJ1-6; cdr3_length: 16; cdr3_aa: CASSSLLGALSSPLHF
v_call: TRBV20-1; j_call: TRBJ2-5; cdr3_length: 14; cdr3_aa: CSASGTSPLNEQYF
v_call: TRBV12-3/TRBV12-4; j_call: TRBJ2-1; cdr3_length: 11; cdr3_aa: CASRGLGKQFF
v_call: TRBV10-3; j_call: TRBJ2-7; cdr3_length: 16; cdr3_aa: CAISDHGLAGYNEQYF
v_call: TRBV10-3; j_call: TRBJ2-7; cdr3_length: 14; cdr3_aa: CAISGPSGSYEQYF
v_call: TRBV6-1; j_call: TRBJ2-1; cdr3_length: 15; cdr3_aa: CASSLAGGSYNKQFF
v_call: TRBV20-1; j_call: TRBJ2-4; cdr3_length: 15; cdr3_aa: CSASDPGRSKNIQYF
v_call: TRBV3-1; j_call: TRBJ2-1; cdr3_length: 16; cdr3_aa: CASSPGAIVPYNEQFF